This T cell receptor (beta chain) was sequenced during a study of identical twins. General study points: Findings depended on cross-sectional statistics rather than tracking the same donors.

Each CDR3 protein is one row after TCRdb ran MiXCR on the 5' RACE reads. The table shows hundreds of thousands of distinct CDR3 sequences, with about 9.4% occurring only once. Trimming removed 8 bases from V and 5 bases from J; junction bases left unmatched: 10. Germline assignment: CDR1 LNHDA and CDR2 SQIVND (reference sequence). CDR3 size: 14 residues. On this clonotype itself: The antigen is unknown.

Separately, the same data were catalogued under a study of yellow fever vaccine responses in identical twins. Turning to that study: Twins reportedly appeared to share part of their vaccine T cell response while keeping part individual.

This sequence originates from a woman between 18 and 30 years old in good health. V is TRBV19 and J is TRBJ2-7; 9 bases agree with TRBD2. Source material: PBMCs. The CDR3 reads CASSIAGVSDEQYF. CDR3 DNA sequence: TGTGCCAGTTCGATAGCGGGAGTTTCGGACGAGCAGTACTTC.